The 12 T cell receptor beta chains in this list originate from one sample, sequenced in a study of T cells in Graves' hyperthyroidism and ophthalmopathy. From RNA transcripts, TCR beta CDR3 regions were amplified. HTBI primers were used for first-round RT-PCR of the TCR CDR3. One entry per CDR3 protein results from TCRdb running MiXCR on the multiplex PCR reads. This sample has nearly 750,000 distinct CDR3 sequences, with around a third found just once. Sequencing was done on a sample of blood. The receptors come from a woman aged 40 to 50 with Graves' hyperthyroidism.

This chain links TRBV11-3 with TRBJ1-4; D is perhaps TRBD1 (6 bases). The V end was cut by 5 bases, the J end by 8 bases, with 18 bases between. The CDR3 is 15 amino acids. Germline-derived CDR1 and CDR2 are SGHNT and YENEEA. CDR3 loop: CASSPPDRRGEKLFF. The CDR3, as DNA: TGTGCCAGCAGCCCCCCTGACAGGAGAGGAGAAAAACTGTTTTTT.

This clonotype has at least ten counts. The rearrangement links TRBV10-2 to TRBJ1-2; maybe TRBD1 (5 bases). Germline CDR1 and CDR2: WSHSY and SAAADI. The CDR3 is 14 residues long. Trimming shortened V by 0 bases and J by 5 bases, and 10 bases separated the two germline ends. CDR3 loop: CASSESGASYGYTF. The CDR3 nucleotides read TGCGCCAGCAGTGAGTCAGGGGCGTCTTATGGCTACACCTTC.

This clonotype was seen a handful of times. The junction shows a germline mismatch at one end, possibly a read error. The chain employs TRBV10-3 and TRBJ1-2, with TRBD1 matching over 7 bases. CDR3 length equals 15 residues. CDR1 ENHRY and CDR2 SYGVKD come from the germline V gene. CDR3 bases: TGTGCCAGCAGTTACTCCGGGACAGAAATATTGGGCTACACCTTC. It encodes CASSYSGTEILGYTF.

This chain connects TRBV7-1 to TRBJ2-3; 13 nucleotides match TRBD2. TRBV7-1 is known as an ORF, though its function is uncertain. The CDR3 covers 19 residues. J was trimmed by 2 bases and V by 3 bases; bases with no gene match: 11. Here the CDR3 DNA reads TGTGCCAGCAGCTCGAGACTTATCGGGACTAGCGGGAACACAGATACGCAGTATTTT. Protein product: CASSSRLIGTSGNTDTQYF.

On this clonotype itself: This is likely a read error, given that the CDR3 carries no conserved phenylalanine or tryptophan at its end. Because the CDR3's place on the DNA is in doubt, the DNA is left out and the CDR3 is given as listed by TCRdb. CDR3 protein: CATSDPGT. J is TRBJ2-7 and V is TRBV24-1; the table's D call TRBD1 went unverified against the DNA. The CDR3 contains 8 residues when both ends are counted. From germline, CDR1 is KGHDR and CDR2 SFDVKD.

The rearrangement uses TRBV4-3 and TRBJ1-1, with D perhaps matching TRBD1 (5 bases). CDR3 length: 13 residues. V lost 3 bases and J lost 9, with 14 bases in between. In germline, CDR1 is LGHNA, CDR2 YSLEER. CDR3 coding DNA: TGCGCCAGCAGCCACGCAGGGAACCCCAAAGCTTTCTTT. This translates into CASSHAGNPKAFF.

To note about this clonotype: Relative to the germline gene, one junction end is altered; a read error may explain this. The V gene is TRBV4-3, the J gene TRBJ1-2, with D uncertain. The CDR3 is 13 residues long. Germline V gives CDR1 LGHNA, CDR2 YSLEER. The DNA for the CDR3 is TGCGCCAGCAGCCAACTCGGTTTAGGTGGCTACATCTTC. Residues: CASSQLGLGGYIF.

In regard to this clonotype: The germline gene is not matched at one end of the junction; a read error may be the cause. V gene TRBV10-3 combines with J gene TRBJ2-7; 10 bases are shared with TRBD1. The CDR3 is made up of 15 amino acids. The germline gives CDR1 ENHRY, CDR2 SYGVKD. The CDR3 here is CASSSIGTGAYEQYF. DNA of the CDR3: TGTGCCAGCAGTTCTATCGGGACAGGGGCGTACGAGCAGTACTTC.

The table lists this clonotype with many counts. The chain carries TRBV7-3 and TRBJ1-2, with 10 bases aligning to TRBD1. The CDR3 is 13 amino acids. The junction had 6 bases not matched to a gene; V was cut back by 6 bases and J by 8 bases. Germline lookup yields CDR1 SGHTA and CDR2 FQGTGA. CDR3 region: CASSFGTGDGYTF. DNA of the CDR3: TGTGCCAGCAGTTTTGGGACAGGGGACGGCTACACCTTC.

This clonotype has a count of ten or more. The junction does not match germline at one end; this may be a read error. The genes are TRBV4-3 and TRBJ1-2, with D possibly matching TRBD1 (5 bases). The length of the CDR3 is 12 residues. The germline V gene encodes CDR1 LGHNA and CDR2 YSLEER. CDR3 in amino acids: CASSQDSYGYTF. CDR3 nucleotides: TGTGCCAGCAGCCAAGACAGTTATGGCTACACCTTC.

This chain connects TRBV12-5 to TRBJ2-2; D is ambiguous. There are 12 residues in the CDR3. Per germline, CDR1 LGHNT and CDR2 FRNRAP. Trimming pared 6 bases from V and 5 bases from J, leaving 7 bases between. The CDR3 protein is CASGTETGELFF. In DNA, the CDR3 is TGTGCTAGTGGGACGGAGACCGGGGAGCTGTTTTTT.

The J gene is TRBJ1-5, the V gene TRBV12-3 or TRBV12-4; TRBD1 might be the D (5 bases). V lost 2 bases and J lost 7, with 15 bases in between. The CDR3 is 15 amino acids. CDR3 residues: CASSLKGDGIQPQHF. In DNA, the CDR3 is TGTGCCAGCAGTTTAAAAGGGGACGGCATCCAGCCCCAGCATTTT.